The T cell receptor beta chain described here comes from a study of blood T cell repertoires in COVID-19. At the level of the study: The origin of the acute and convalescent COVID-19 samples was the United States, Italy and Spain. Nucleic acid was either cDNA or gDNA, and it came from T cells, B-cell-depleted T cells, or PBMCs.

Original data processing: Cell counts per sample came from amplifying reference gene primers. The method was immunoSEQ multiplex PCR; TCRdb's version includes in-frame clones alone and lacks a portion of them. That table supplies the V and J calls and clone size; D and trimming were determined from the DNA. Among about 140,000 clones, about 70% were seen once, and the ten largest hold around 13%. The sample comprised peripheral blood. This TCR was recovered from a man aged 80 or over with acute or convalescent COVID-19.

DNA of the CDR3: TGTGCCAGCAGCCCGGTTGAGCGTCCAATGAACACTGAAGCTTTCTTT. Its translation is CASSPVERPMNTEAFF. The chain couples TRBV11-2 to TRBJ1-1; D not resolved. Germline loops: CDR1 SGHAT, CDR2 FQNNGV. This CDR3 region has 16 residues. V gave up 5 bases and J gave up 0 bases, with 16 bases separating them.